This TCR beta chain was recovered during a study of cytomegalovirus exposure and HLA in healthy donors. Unmatched junction bases numbered 4, after V lost 3 bases and J lost 6 bases. Germline-derived CDR1 and CDR2 are ENHRY and SYGVKD. The CDR3 is made up of 13 amino acids. The assay was immunoSEQ multiplex PCR, and TCRdb's table has in-frame clones only and misses some. The data show tens of thousands of clones, 93% seen once. J is TRBJ1-2 and V is TRBV10-3; 7 nucleotides agree with TRBD1. The TCR comes from a young woman in good health and CMV-seropositive. Material for sequencing was PBMCs. The CDR3 reads CAISDGTANGYTF. The CDR3 nucleotides are TGTGCCATCAGTGATGGGACAGCGAATGGCTACACCTTC.